The T cell receptor (beta chain) described here comes from a study of blood T cell repertoires in COVID-19. About the study: PBMCs, B-cell-depleted T cells, or T cells provided the cDNA or gDNA that made up the material.

Assay used: immunoSEQ multiplex PCR; TCRdb lists only in-frame clones, some missing. The sample contains around 260,000 clones, 80% to 95% of which appear only once. Recruitment covered roughly 24 US areas and drew participants whose ages spanned 18 to 89 years. Cohorts were based on clinical histories the participants reported. Turning to this clone: Relative to the germline gene, one junction end is altered; a read error may explain this.

The CDR3 is 11 residues long. The V gene's germline CDR1 is LGHNA and CDR2 YSLEER. The sequence came from a woman in her 30s who had recovered from COVID-19. Sequencing input: PBMCs or T cells enriched from blood (not recorded which). This chain connects TRBV4-3 to TRBJ2-1; D is ambiguous. The CDR3 here is CASSKDQEQFF. The CDR3, as DNA: TGCGCCAGCAGCAAAGACCAGGAGCAGTTCTTC.